The sequence of this T cell receptor (beta chain) was determined in a study of CD8+CD57+ T cells in acquired aplastic anemia. As for the study in general: An average of roughly 3 ug of DNA was obtained from sorted CD4+ and CD8+ cells.

The CDR3 covers 15 residues. Per germline, CDR1 SGDLS and CDR2 YYNGEE. With 1 base removed from V and 6 bases from J, the gap between germline ends came to 13 bases. Patients selected for sequencing had displayed CD8+CD57+ cell expansion by flow cytometry. In all patients, the disease was severe acquired aplastic anemia. This clonotype was seen ten or more times. Antigen: not known. Profiles of TCR beta VDJ and CDR3 were generated from a genomic DNA template. One entry per CDR3 protein, called by TCRdb with MiXCR from the reads. The sample has 200,000 to 250,000 distinct CDR3 sequences, approximately 45% seen once. Whole-study findings and limits: Common to patients and controls were twenty-nine CD8+ CDR3 sequences.

This TCR derives from a human donor with aplastic anemia. The chain recombines TRBV9 with TRBJ1-4; maybe TRBD1 (5 bases). Sequences were obtained from sorted CD4+, CD8+, or CD8+CD57+ T cells (not recorded which) from PBMCs. The CDR3 loop is CASSVTGGLDEKLFF. In DNA, the CDR3 is TGTGCCAGCAGCGTAACAGGAGGGTTGGATGAAAAACTGTTTTTT.